This TCR beta chain is from a study of beta chain features in type 1 diabetes. Findings of the study overall: In all four CD4+ subsets, TCRB CDR3 length was significantly, moderately reduced in type 1 diabetes.

Unmatched junction bases numbered 13, after V lost 4 bases and J lost 0 bases. Germline V CDR1 and CDR2: LGHNA, YNFKEQ. The CDR3 has 20 residues. Concerning this clone: What it binds is unknown.

cDNA synthesis used the whole RNA isolate, giving expressed TCRB sequences. The repertoire was sequenced with immunoSEQ multiplex PCR; TCRdb's copy has only in-frame clones and lacks some. The data contain a few hundred thousand clones, over 12% of them seen just once; the ten biggest clones take up roughly 0.015%. This receptor was obtained from a young man with type 1 diabetes. The chain links TRBV4-2 to TRBJ2-2; 11 positions agree with TRBD2. Sequencing was performed on naive CD4+ T cells from blood. CDR3 sequence reads: CASSPHYGGTSGSNTGELFF. Here the CDR3 DNA reads TGTGCCAGCAGCCCCCACTATGGCGGGACTAGCGGCTCGAACACCGGGGAGCTGTTTTTT.